This T cell receptor beta chain was sequenced in a study of early T cells in non-severe SARS-CoV-2 infection. This clonotype was observed a handful of times. Each CDR3 protein is one row after TCRdb ran MiXCR on the 5' RACE reads. The sample lists tens of thousands of distinct CDR3 sequences; over 10% were seen once. The CDR3 has 11 residues. V was cut by 4 bases and J by 0 bases, with 3 bases left in between. Germline CDR1 reads SQVTM; CDR2 reads ANQGSEA. The receptor's source is an adult who was a healthcare worker with PCR-confirmed SARS-CoV-2 infection or an uninfected control (not recorded which). Source material: whole blood. V is TRBV29-1 and J is TRBJ1-1; D unresolved. The DNA of the CDR3 is TGCAGCGTTGCAGTGAACACTGAAGCTTTCTTT. It encodes CSVAVNTEAFF.